The T cell receptor beta chain described here comes from a study of beta chain features in type 1 diabetes. This clone has only a few counts. What it recognizes is unknown. Study conclusions and caveats: Within the patient group, naive, central memory and Treg TCRB repertoires appeared more similar to each other than within healthy donors. Lower insertion and higher deletion counts appeared at VDJ junctions in type 1 diabetes patients. Here, the possible influence of HLA type (on TCRB rearrangement) remained unresolved. The study found moderately but significantly shorter TCRB CDR3s in all four CD4+ subsets of Type 1 diabetes patients.

V was trimmed by 11 bases and J by 14 bases, leaving 21 bases between them. This CDR3 has 11 residues. Germline V CDR1 and CDR2: MNHNS, SASEGT. Sorted populations all had greater than 95% purity. All of the isolated RNA was reverse transcribed, so expressed TCRB transcripts were sequenced. Measured with immunoSEQ multiplex PCR; TCRdb has only the in-frame clones, and not every one. The sample gives under 850,000 clones, around an eighth of which show up once; less than 0.025% is in the top ten. The sample consisted of naive CD4+ T cells from blood. The chain has TRBV6-1 and TRBJ1-1, with a weak D call TRBD1 (5 bases). This clonotype originated in a man between 18 and 35 years old with type 1 diabetes. CDR3 amino acids: CAGGGTGLLFF. CDR3 nucleotides: TGTGCCGGGGGAGGCACGGGACTGCTGTTCTTT.